Below, 8 T cell receptor beta chains from the same sample are listed, as sequenced in a study of PD-L1 blockade in urothelial cancer. TCRdb's copy holds only in-frame clones and misses some; the assay was immunoSEQ multiplex PCR. The table records 45,000 to 50,000 clones, approximately 81% of them present only once. The time point was: peripheral blood 6 weeks after treatment start. Source: PBMCs, taken around atezolizumab (anti-PD-L1) treatment. These receptors were obtained from a man aged 65 to 85 with urothelial cancer.

This clone was seen a handful of times. The chain couples TRBV11-2 to TRBJ1-1, with TRBD1 matching over 7 bases. Per the germline V gene, CDR1 is SGHAT and CDR2 is FQNNGV. This CDR3 contains 16 residues. The ends lost 5 bases at V and 0 bases at J; junction bases unmatched: 9. The CDR3 DNA reads as TGTGCCAGCAGCCTACGCTTTGGGACAGTGAACACTGAAGCTTTCTTT. Its protein product is CASSLRFGTVNTEAFF.

For the CDR3, the DNA is TGTGCCAGCAGACCAACGGCAGGGGGCAACGAGCAGTACTTC. Translation gives CASRPTAGGNEQYF. V is TRBV6-1 and J is TRBJ2-7; TRBD1 matches at 8 bases. The V and J ends lost 6 bases and 5 bases, in that order; junction bases with no gene match: 9. Germline CDR1 reads MNHNS; CDR2 reads SASEGT. This CDR3 is 14 amino acids long.

J is TRBJ1-2 and V is TRBV7-2; D perhaps matches TRBD1 (5 bases). The CDR3 is 12 amino acids. V lost 0 bases, J lost 13 bases, and 12 bases lay in between. CDR1 is SGHTA, CDR2 FQGNSA, per germline. The CDR3 protein is CASSLAQGPLTF. DNA for the CDR3: TGTGCCAGCAGCTTAGCCCAGGGTCCTCTCACCTTC.

This clone was seen more than once but under ten times. The J gene is TRBJ1-4, the V gene TRBV10-1, with TRBD1 identical over 10 bases. The junction had 3 bases not matched to a gene; V was cut back by 6 bases and J by 5 bases. The CDR3 contains 14 residues. Germline V gene data show CDR1 as WNHNN and CDR2 as SYGVQD (reference sequence). DNA for the CDR3: TGCGCCAGCAGCACGGGACAGGGGAATGAAAAACTGTTTTTT. It translates to CASSTGQGNEKLFF.

The chain has TRBV28 and TRBJ2-3; D perhaps matches TRBD1 (6 bases). This CDR3 has 17 amino acids. Between the trimmed V and J ends, which lost 3 bases and 2 bases, there was a span of 18 bases. Looked up from germline, CDR1 is MDHEN and CDR2 is SYDVKM. The CDR3 bases are TGTGCCAGCAGTTTCCCCTTCGACAGGACGAACACAGATACGCAGTATTTT. Its protein is CASSFPFDRTNTDTQYF.

The gene calls are TRBV4-1 and TRBJ2-2; TRBD2 might be the D (6 bases). Trimming shortened V by 0 bases and J by 3 bases, and 14 bases separated the two germline ends. The CDR3 extends over 17 amino acids. CDR1 is MGHRA and CDR2 is YSYEKL in the germline V gene. The CDR3 loop is CASSQEKGTSYTGELFF. CDR3 in DNA: TGCGCCAGCAGCCAAGAAAAAGGGACTTCTTACACCGGGGAGCTGTTTTTT.

The chain links TRBV5-1 to TRBJ2-7; TRBD1 matches at 9 bases. V was pared by 4 bases and J by 2 bases, with 10 bases of the junction left unmatched. The germline V gene encodes CDR1 SGHRS and CDR2 YFSETQ. CDR3 length equals 16 residues. CDR3 sequence (DNA): TGCGCCAGCAGCCCAACCGGGACAGGGTTCGCCTACGAGCAGTACTTC. It encodes CASSPTGTGFAYEQYF.

The CDR3 reads CASSLISNTEAFF. For the CDR3, the DNA is TGCGCCAGCAGCCTTATCTCGAACACTGAAGCTTTCTTT. The chain carries TRBV5-1 and TRBJ1-1; D unresolved. V lost 4 bases, J lost 1 base, and 8 bases lay in between. The CDR3 is 13 residues long. The V gene's germline CDR1 is SGHRS and CDR2 YFSETQ.